These 20 T cell receptor beta chains originate from one sample sequenced in a study of glioma-infiltrating T cells. Amplification of TCR alpha and beta CDR3 regions from RNA used iRepertoire nested multiplex PCR. One entry per CDR3 protein, called by TCRdb with MiXCR from the multiplex PCR reads. The table records some 110,000 distinct CDR3 sequences, approximately 25% of them present only once. Material: glioma tissue, nonneoplastic brain tissue, or PBMCs (not recorded which). Receptor source: a human donor with low-grade glioma or glioblastoma, undergoing nonglioma brain surgery, or in good health (not recorded which).

On this clonotype itself: This could be a read error, since a much larger clone is one nucleotide away. The chain joins TRBV5-4 to TRBJ1-1; no firm D call. Germline V CDR1 and CDR2: SGHNT, YYREEE (reference sequence). The CDR3 covers 13 residues. The CDR3 sequence: CASSRTLNTGAFF. In DNA, the CDR3 is TGTGCCAGCAGCCGGACCCTTAACACTGGAGCTTTCTTT.

This clonotype occurred many times. This chain connects TRBV10-3 to TRBJ1-6, with D perhaps matching TRBD1 (6 bases). The CDR3 has 14 amino acids. Germline CDR1 and CDR2: ENHRY and SYGVKD. V was shortened by 7 bases and J by 7 bases, with 14 bases between the two germline ends. The CDR3 DNA sequence: TGTGCCATCACCAGGGACACCAGAAATTCACCCCTCCACTTT. This gives the protein CAITRDTRNSPLHF.

A few counts support this clonotype. It may be a read error: a sequence one base away is much more abundant. J is TRBJ1-1 and V is TRBV7-2; no firm D call. This CDR3 is 16 amino acids long. The V gene's germline CDR1 is SGHTA and CDR2 FQGNSA. V was cut by 2 bases and J by 8 bases, with 21 bases left in between. The CDR3 sequence is CASSLYSAGRTAEAFF. The CDR3, as DNA: TGTGCCAGCAGCTTATATTCTGCGGGGAGGACTGCAGAAGCTTTCTTT.

This clonotype was counted at least ten times. The rearrangement joins TRBV7-3 to TRBJ2-3; TRBD2 might be the D (5 bases). The V gene lost 5 bases and the J gene lost 1 base, with 10 bases spanning the gap. CDR1 SGHTA and CDR2 FQGTGA come from the germline V gene. The CDR3 is 14 amino acids. For the CDR3, the DNA is TGTGCCAGCAGCCGCGGGTTGGGCACAGATACGCAGTATTTT. Its protein product is CASSRGLGTDTQYF.

Concerning this clonotype: Given a much more abundant clone one base away, this may be a read error. This rearrangement joins TRBV11-2 to TRBJ2-3; TRBD1 aligns across 8 bases. The CDR3 has 13 amino acids. J lost 6 bases, V lost 6 bases, and 5 bases had no gene match. CDR1 is SGHAT, CDR2 FQNNGV, per germline. The CDR3 DNA follows: TGTGCCAGCAGGTGGACAGGGTCGGATACGCAGTATTTT. Translation gives CASRWTGSDTQYF. The complete variable domain, with remaining parts taken from reference TRBV11-2 and TRBJ2-3, reads EAGVAQSPRYKIIEKRQSVAFWCNPISGHATLYWYQQILGQGPKLLIQFQNNGVVDDSQLPKDRFSAERLKGVDSTLKIQPAKLEDSAVYLCASRWTGSDTQYFGPGTRLTVL.

The chain links TRBV6-1 to TRBJ2-3; D is uncertain. CDR1 MNHNS and CDR2 SASEGT come from the germline V gene. This CDR3 is built from 14 residues. The V gene lost 8 bases and the J gene lost 5 bases, with 17 bases spanning the gap. The CDR3 bases are TGTGCCAGCGGACCTCCCGCACGGCGAGATACGCAGTATTTT. Protein sequence: CASGPPARRDTQYF.

This clonotype was seen at least ten times. One end of the junction varies from germline; a read error may be responsible. The chain combines TRBV4-3 with TRBJ2-7; 8 bases are shared with TRBD1. Germline-derived CDR1 and CDR2 are LGHNA and YSLEER. CDR3 size: 17 residues. CDR3: CAGSQDRPGQGTYEQYF. The CDR3 nucleotides are TGCGCCGGCAGCCAAGATCGCCCCGGACAGGGAACCTACGAGCAGTACTTC.

This clonotype was seen more than once but under ten times. The chain combines TRBV30 with TRBJ2-5; D remains ambiguous. CDR3 size: 13 residues. Trimming removed 0 bases from V and 2 bases from J, with 7 bases in between. CDR1 and CDR2 (germline): GTSNPN, SVGIG (reference sequence). This CDR3 reads CAWSVQPQETQYF. The DNA for the CDR3 is TGTGCCTGGAGTGTACAGCCACAAGAGACCCAGTACTTC.

This clonotype has ten or more counts. The chain is built from TRBV7-2 and TRBJ2-1; D is perhaps TRBD1 or TRBD2 (5 bases each). The CDR3 is made up of 14 amino acids. Trimming stripped 0 bases from V and 6 bases from J, with 9 bases between. CDR1 SGHTA and CDR2 FQGNSA come from the germline V gene. The chain's CDR3 is CASSLAPGTNEQFF. CDR3 nucleotides: TGTGCCAGCAGCTTAGCTCCAGGGACCAATGAGCAGTTCTTC.

Comments on this clonotype: This may come from a read error, since a much larger clone is one base off. The CDR3 DNA reads TGCAGTGCTAGTTCAACTCCTCCACAAGATACGCAGTATTTT. Its protein product is CSASSTPPQDTQYF. The chain carries TRBV20-1 and TRBJ2-3; no definite D call. The CDR3 sequence is 14 residues long. CDR1 is DFQATT, CDR2 SNEGSKA, per germline (reference sequence). Between the trimmed V and J ends, which lost 3 bases and 5 bases, there was a span of 15 bases.

As for this clonotype: The conserved phenylalanine or tryptophan is not found at the CDR3 terminus, so this likely reflects a read error. No DNA is shown, since the ends of the CDR3 on it are uncertain; the CDR3 is the one TCRdb lists. The chain has TRBV12-3 or TRBV12-4 and TRBJ1-2; the D call in the table, TRBD1, was not verified against the DNA. The length of the CDR3 is 8 amino acids, counting both ends. CDR3 loop: CASSLCPV.

The table lists this clonotype with many counts. The chain carries TRBV12-3 or TRBV12-4 and TRBJ1-2; unclear D gene. Trimming stripped 3 bases from V and 2 bases from J, with 7 bases between. The CDR3 extends over 13 amino acids. This CDR3 reads CASSFVSNYGYTF. Here the CDR3 DNA reads TGTGCCAGCAGTTTTGTCTCCAACTATGGCTACACCTTC.

This clonotype was recorded a few times. This chain connects TRBV11-2 to TRBJ2-3, with TRBD1 as a possible D gene (6 bases). Germline CDR1 reads SGHAT; CDR2 reads FQNNGV. This CDR3 is built from 15 residues. V lost 6 bases, J lost 1 base, and 14 bases lay in between. CDR3 loop: CASRYRVRGTDTQYF. The CDR3, as DNA: TGTGCCAGCAGATACAGGGTTCGGGGCACAGATACGCAGTATTTT.

The sample holds many counts of this clonotype. The CDR3 loop reads CASSSQGFQPQHF. The CDR3 coding sequence is TGTGCCAGCAGCTCGCAGGGTTTTCAGCCCCAGCATTTT. The chain employs TRBV12-3 or TRBV12-4 and TRBJ1-5, with D possibly matching TRBD1 (5 bases). The CDR3 length is 13 residues. Trimming left V 6 bases short and J 6 bases short, with 12 bases between.

J is TRBJ2-1 and V is TRBV12-3 or TRBV12-4; 14 bases match TRBD2. The trim removed 5 bases at V and 9 bases at J, leaving 6 bases unmatched. The CDR3 covers 15 residues. In DNA form, the CDR3 reads TGTGCCAGCAGTCCCGGGACTAGCGGGAGTATTGAGCAGTTCTTC. It yields the protein CASSPGTSGSIEQFF.

This clonotype has a handful of counts. A much larger clone lies one base from this, so it may be a read error. The chain couples TRBV6-1 to TRBJ2-2; 8 bases fit TRBD2. The CDR3 has 16 residues. Germline CDR1 and CDR2: MNHNS and SASEGT. V shed 6 bases, J shed 7 bases, and the junction held 13 bases outside the gene matches. CDR3 in amino acids: CASSPLADPRIGELFF. The CDR3 DNA reads as TGTGCCAGCAGCCCACTAGCGGACCCTCGTATCGGGGAGCTGTTTTTT.

In this sample, this clonotype turned up many times. The chain recombines TRBV4-1 with TRBJ1-2; possible D gene TRBD1, 6 bases. The germline CDR1 and CDR2 sequences are MGHRA and YSYEKL. The CDR3 totals 15 residues. Between the trimmed V and J ends, which lost 0 bases and 4 bases, there was a span of 12 bases. CDR3 sequence reads: CASSQEQQQGYGYTF. The DNA of the CDR3 is TGCGCCAGCAGCCAAGAGCAGCAACAGGGCTATGGCTACACCTTC.

This clonotype has ten or more counts. The chain has TRBV15 and TRBJ2-5; 7 nucleotides agree with TRBD1. This CDR3 has 14 amino acids. The V and J ends lost 1 base and 2 bases, in that order; junction bases with no gene match: 1. CDR1 and CDR2 (germline): LNHNV, YYDKDF (reference sequence). CDR3 residues: CATSRGDSQETQYF. CDR3 sequence (DNA): TGTGCCACCAGCAGAGGGGACAGTCAAGAGACCCAGTACTTC.

This clonotype was counted at least ten times. J is TRBJ2-4 and V is TRBV2; D is uncertain. Trimming stripped 1 base from V and 3 bases from J, with 7 bases between. Germline loops: CDR1 SNHLY, CDR2 FYNNEI. This CDR3 is 14 amino acids long. The CDR3 nucleotides are TGTGCCAGCAGTGAAGGTGGAGTCAAAAACATTCAGTACTTC. Its protein is CASSEGGVKNIQYF. The whole variable domain, filled in from reference TRBV2 and TRBJ2-4, reads EPEVTQTPSHQVTQMGQEVILRCVPISNHLYFYWYRQILGQKVEFLVSFYNNEISEKSEIFDDQFSVERPDGSNFTLKIRSTKLEDSAMYFCASSEGGVKNIQYFGAGTRLSVL.

This clonotype was seen at least ten times. V usage is TRBV6-1 and J usage is TRBJ2-3; D is unresolved. CDR1 and CDR2 from the germline V gene are MNHNS and SASEGT. Trimming took off 5 bases at V and 0 bases at J, with 6 bases between the two ends. There are 13 residues in the CDR3. DNA of the CDR3: TGTGCCAGCAGTTTAGAGAGCACAGATACGCAGTATTTT. Translating it yields CASSLESTDTQYF.